This T cell receptor (beta chain) is drawn from a study of metastatic and nonmetastatic thyroid tumors. Study in general: Thyroid patients, malignant and benign, had repertoires compared across blood and tumor or nodule tissue. Study-wide points: Compared with benign nodules, malignant thyroid tumors were reported to have significantly higher TCR beta diversity in both blood and tumor.

Germline V gives CDR1 DFQATT, CDR2 SNEGSKA (reference sequence). The CDR3 contains 13 residues. V dropped 5 bases and J dropped 0 bases, with 9 bases sitting between them. No treatment of any kind had been given to any patient before thyroid surgery. In the original processing: Building a distant-metastasis classifier for papillary thyroid cancer drew on CDR3 differences across clinicopathological groups. Using MiXCR, TCRdb reanalyzed the PCR reads. The V and J calls were determined by TCRdb, not by the authors. Among some 10,000 clones listed, approximately 12% were seen once. This clone was counted many times. Its matching antigen is unknown.

The sample comprised blood. The TCR sequence derives from a female donor with papillary thyroid cancer or a benign thyroid nodule (not recorded which). Some clones in this sample may be carry-over from other donors' samples. The J gene is TRBJ2-3, the V gene TRBV20-1; D is possibly TRBD1 (5 bases). As DNA, the CDR3 is TGCAGTGCTCGCGACAGTAGCACAGATACGCAGTATTTT. It encodes CSARDSSTDTQYF.